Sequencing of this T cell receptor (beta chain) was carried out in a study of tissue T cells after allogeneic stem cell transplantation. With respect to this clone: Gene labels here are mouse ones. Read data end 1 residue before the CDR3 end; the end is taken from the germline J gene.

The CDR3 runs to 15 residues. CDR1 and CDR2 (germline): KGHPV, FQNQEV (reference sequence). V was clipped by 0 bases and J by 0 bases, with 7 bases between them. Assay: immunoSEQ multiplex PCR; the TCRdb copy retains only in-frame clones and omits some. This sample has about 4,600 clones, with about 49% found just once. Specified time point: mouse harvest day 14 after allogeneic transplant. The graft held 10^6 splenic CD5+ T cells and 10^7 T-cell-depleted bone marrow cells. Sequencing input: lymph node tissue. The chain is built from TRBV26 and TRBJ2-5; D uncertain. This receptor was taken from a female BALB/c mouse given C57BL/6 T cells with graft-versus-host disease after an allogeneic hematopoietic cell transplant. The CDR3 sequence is CASSLSSSNQDTQYF. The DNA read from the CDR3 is TGTGCCAGCAGTCTGTCGAGCAGTAACCAAGACACCCAGTAC. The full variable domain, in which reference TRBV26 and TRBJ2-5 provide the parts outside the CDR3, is NSKVIQTPRYLVKGQGQKAKMRCIPEKGHPVVFWYQQNKNNEFKFLINFQNQEVLQQIDMTEKRFSAECPSNSPCSLEIQSSEAGDSALYLCASSLSSSNQDTQYFGPGTRLLVL.